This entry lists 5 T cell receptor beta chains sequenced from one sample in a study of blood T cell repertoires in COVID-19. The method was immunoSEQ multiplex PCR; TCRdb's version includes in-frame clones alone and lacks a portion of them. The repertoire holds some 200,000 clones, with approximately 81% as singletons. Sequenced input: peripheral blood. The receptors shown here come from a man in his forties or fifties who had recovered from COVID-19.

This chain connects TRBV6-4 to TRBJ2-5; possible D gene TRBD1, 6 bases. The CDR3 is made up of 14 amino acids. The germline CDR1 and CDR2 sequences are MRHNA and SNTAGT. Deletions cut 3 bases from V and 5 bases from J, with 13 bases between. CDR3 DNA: TGTGCCAGCAGTGAATCGCAGGGGTTGGAGACCCAGTACTTC. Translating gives CASSESQGLETQYF.

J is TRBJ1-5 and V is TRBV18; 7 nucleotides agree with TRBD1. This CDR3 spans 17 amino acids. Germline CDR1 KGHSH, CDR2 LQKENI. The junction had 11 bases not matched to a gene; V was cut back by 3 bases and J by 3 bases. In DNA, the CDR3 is TGTGCCAGCTCACCTCAACCGCGACAGGGCGCCAATCAGCCCCAGCATTTT. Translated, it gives CASSPQPRQGANQPQHF.

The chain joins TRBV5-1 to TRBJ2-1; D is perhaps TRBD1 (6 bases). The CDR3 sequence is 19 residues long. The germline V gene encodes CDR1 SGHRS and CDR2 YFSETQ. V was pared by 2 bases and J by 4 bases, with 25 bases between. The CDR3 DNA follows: TGCGCCAGCAGCTTTGATCCTTGGCCCAGTACAGGGTTATACAATGAGCAGTTCTTC. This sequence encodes CASSFDPWPSTGLYNEQFF.

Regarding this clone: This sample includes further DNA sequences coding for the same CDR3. The CDR3 spells CASSLRQGTDTQYF. The DNA for the CDR3 is TGTGCCAGTAGTCTCCGACAGGGTACAGATACGCAGTATTTT. This chain uses TRBV19 with TRBJ2-3; 7 bases map to TRBD1. The CDR3 loop spans 14 amino acids. The J segment lost 3 bases and the V segment lost 5 bases, leaving 5 bases of the junction unmatched. Germline-derived CDR1 and CDR2 are LNHDA and SQIVND (reference sequence).

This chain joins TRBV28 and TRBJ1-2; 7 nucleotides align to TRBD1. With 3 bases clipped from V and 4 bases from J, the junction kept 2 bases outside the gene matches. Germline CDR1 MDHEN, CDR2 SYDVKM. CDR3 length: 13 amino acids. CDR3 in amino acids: CASSFPGGYGYTF. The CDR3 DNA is TGTGCCAGCAGTTTCCCAGGGGGCTATGGCTACACCTTC.